These T cell receptor beta chains were read from a single sample in a study of blood T cells in healthy people across ages. TCRdb reprocessed the 5' RACE reads via MiXCR and lists one record per CDR3 protein. The sample includes over 550,000 distinct CDR3 sequences, approximately 30% seen only once; the top ten take 15% to 19%. The specimen sequenced was blood. The receptors derive from an elderly woman in good health. The CDR3 runs from the conserved cysteine through the conserved F or W. A D gene is named only where the DNA matches it firmly.

v_call cdr3_length d_call cdr3_aa
TRBV18 19 TRBD1 CASSPPVGDRGLITDTQYF
TRBV6-5 13 - CASRSQGIDGYTF
TRBV4-3 17 TRBD2 CASSHSSGGEFTDTQYF
TRBV6-2/TRBV6-3 12 - CASSQNNYGYTF
TRBV19 16 TRBD1 CASSIGPGGRTQPQHF
TRBV27 15 - CASRSPGESTDTQYF
TRBV27 14 TRBD2 CASQRGGNHNEQFF
TRBV7-2 15 - CASSLAGRGNQPQHF
TRBV28 15 TRBD2 CASSPRTSARGTQYF
TRBV7-9 14 - CASRSKRDDEKLFF
TRBV20-1 14 TRBD1 CSAATGTGYTEAFF
TRBV20-1 14 TRBD2 CSAVNSGDQETQYF
TRBV7-9 11 - CASSYSMSYTF
TRBV2 15 TRBD1 CASKEQGAANSPLHF
TRBV7-8 15 TRBD2 CASSSLAGASYEQYF
TRBV28 14 TRBD1 CASSLLGTGSEAFF
TRBV7-3 13 - CASSFTSGGELFF
TRBV5-6 12 - CASSLESTTQYF
TRBV12-3/TRBV12-4 15 - CASSLGRDRNQPQHF
TRBV6-5 16 TRBD2 CASSYLTGGRYYEQFF
TRBV5-1 14 - CASSSAGGYTEAFF
TRBV7-2 16 TRBD2 CASSFGGGFRQETQYF
TRBV2 11 - CASGDGYEQYF
TRBV29-1 14 TRBD1 CSVTGGTNTGELFF
TRBV28 14 - CACRQTGGADTQYF
TRBV28 15 - CASTPSDNSNQPQHF
TRBV28 13 - CASRPTDVYGYTF
TRBV6-5 19 - CASSFLDKRFVEGANVLTF
TRBV20-1 15 TRBD2 CSAREAGAYQETQYF
TRBV12-3/TRBV12-4 13 - CAGKQDPSQPQHF
TRBV12-3/TRBV12-4 18 - CASSLTFAGGDRSYGYTF
TRBV7-9 14 - CASSSLATEETQYF
TRBV7-6 18 TRBD1 CASSYETGAPSGANVLTF
TRBV5-1 15 - CASSLGWGRTDTQYF
TRBV15 16 - CATSRGGAGIGETQYF
TRBV7-2 15 - CASTSVAGMNSPLHF
TRBV12-3/TRBV12-4 13 - CASSLGQGRRTFF
TRBV20-1 19 - CSATKKRAGGRWAYNEQFF
TRBV13 15 - CASSFSQDPYNEQFF
TRBV24-1 17 - CATSDATQMAGTNEQFF
TRBV20-1 14 - CSARDLGGDQPQHF
TRBV3-1 18 - CASSQESRGTANTGELFF
TRBV7-6 14 - CASSPWRTTYEQYF
TRBV15 15 TRBD1 CATSREETGVPEQYF
TRBV9 13 - CASSANPHYEQYF
TRBV11-2 16 TRBD1 CASSGTASGGANVLTF